The clone carrying this T cell receptor beta chain appeared once. These data originate in a study of cytomegalovirus exposure and HLA in healthy donors. For the study at large: A later analysis reported the same platform for the 110 or so validation repertoires and the roughly 700 first-cohort repertoires.

The validation cohort, a group of 100 to 150 subjects, included the donors and was separate from the roughly 700-subject first cohort. Trimming left V 4 bases short and J 8 bases short, with 17 bases between. This CDR3 region has 14 residues. Germline V lookup: CDR1 SEHNR, CDR2 FQNEAQ (reference sequence). Data came from immunoSEQ multiplex PCR; TCRdb stores just in-frame clones and leaves some out. In the table there are around 160,000 clones, 80% to 85% of which are singletons. The rearrangement uses TRBV7-9 and TRBJ1-1, with a weak D call TRBD1 (5 bases). The sequencing input was PBMCs. This TCR derives from a young man in good health and CMV-seropositive. This chain's CDR3 is CASSWGDVGAEAFF. As DNA, the CDR3 is TGTGCCAGCAGCTGGGGGGATGTGGGAGCCGAAGCTTTCTTT.